This T cell receptor (beta chain) is from a study of blood T cell repertoires in COVID-19. Study-wide background: Sites across the United States, Italy and Spain contributed samples from acute and convalescent COVID-19. Nucleic acid was either cDNA or gDNA, and it came from T cells, B-cell-depleted T cells, or PBMCs.

As originally analysed: Counts of nucleated cells, estimated from reference gene primer amplification, were obtained. Assay: immunoSEQ multiplex PCR; the TCRdb copy retains only in-frame clones and omits some. The V and J calls and clone size come from that table; D and trimming were worked out from the DNA. The profile shows approximately 300,000 clones, 75% to 95% of them singletons. Seattle's cohort entered during active infection and was followed longitudinally. V gave up 2 bases and J gave up 7 bases, with 20 bases separating them. This CDR3 has 16 amino acids. Germline V lookup: CDR1 MDHEN, CDR2 SYDVKM.

The sequencing sample was made of peripheral blood. V and J are TRBV28 and TRBJ1-2; D possibly corresponds to TRBD1 (6 bases). The sequence was collected from a woman aged 25 to 39 with COVID-19, enrolled during active disease. The CDR3 region is CASSLMRGGQPTGYTF. CDR3 bases: TGTGCCAGCAGTTTAATGCGAGGGGGACAACCAACTGGCTACACCTTC.